This T cell receptor beta chain was sequenced during a study of blood T cell repertoires in COVID-19 (dated by TCRdb to 2018 to 2021). For the wider study: Samples from collaborators originated in the United States, Italy and Spain and spanned both the acute and convalescent phases of COVID-19. The material from the prospective study consisted of cDNA or gDNA derived from T cells, B-cell-depleted T cells, or PBMCs. Deeply sampled blood TCRbeta repertoires from subjects exposed to, actively infected with, or recovered from COVID-19 were included in the dataset. A freely available public database, intended as a resource for researchers studying the immune response to SARS-CoV-2, is where the repertoires were released. Samples were obtained from the ongoing ImmuneRACE study (first 160 participants) and from some 1,300 subjects provided by 6 global collaborators. Sample metadata almost always included a de-identified subject ID, COVID-19 status, age in years and sex. HLA class I and class II types, where available, came from metadata supplied by the sample provider rather than from assay-based typing.

V is reduced by 5 bases and J by 10 bases, leaving a spacing of 24 bases between them. The CDR3 runs 17 amino acids, cysteine and phenylalanine included. The read is trimmed to its CDR3 DNA, 51 bases read in frame from base 1. Sequences MNHEY (CDR1) and SMNVEV (CDR2) are obtained from the germline V gene (reference sequence). On the study overall, not on this receptor specifically: Clinical and demographic metadata were provided uncurated, with the amount varying by source and participant.

A note on this clone: Its binding antigen is unknown. Base qualities are not recorded, but no much larger clone differs from it by a single base.

TCRbeta CDR3 regions were amplified from genomic DNA by means of the immunoSEQ Assay, a bias-controlled multiplex PCR. For the original study's pipeline: The number of nucleated cells in each sample was estimated from the amplification of reference gene primers within the assay. To quantify the absolute abundance of each unique TCRbeta CDR3 rearrangement, sequence reads were collapsed and filtered. For each sample, productive Simpson clonality was calculated by taking the square root of Simpson's diversity index across productive rearrangements. The source is immuneACCESS, and TCRdb retained only in-frame sequences with V and J called. Part of the clones is not carried over; for the studies checked, unresolved V genes explain less than half of this, and the remainder is unexplained. V, J and clone size derive from that table, while D and trimming were established from the DNA sequence. The sample has 350,000 to 400,000 clones on record, approximately 90% of them singletons. Roughly 0.97% of the sample is in the top ten clones.

Participants in the prospective study were enrolled through a virtual design, were aged about 18 to 90 years, and lived in roughly 24 United States geographic areas. In the prospective study, participants were assigned to cohorts based on the clinical history participants reported in a screening survey and a study questionnaire. In the prospective study, whole blood, serum and a nasopharyngeal or oropharyngeal swab were collected from each participant by mobile phlebotomists. Over a roughly two-month period, participants in the prospective study had the option of providing additional blood draws and questionnaires. Before DNA extraction, blood samples from the prospective study were shipped at room temperature or frozen.

Source material: PBMCs or T cells enriched from blood (not recorded which). This TCR derives from a woman aged 25 to 39 with acute COVID-19. The receptor chain draws on TRBV27 and TRBJ1-6; the D gene is perhaps TRBD1, from 6 matching bases. The nucleotides are TGTGCCAGCAGTAAATATGGGGGGGGCCCCGACGGATCACCCCTCCACTTT. The encoded protein is CASSKYGGGPDGSPLHF.